The T cell receptor beta chain described here comes from a study of blood T cell repertoires in COVID-19. For the study at large: COVID-19 samples from acute and convalescent phases originated in the United States, Italy and Spain. Sources were T cells, B-cell-depleted T cells, or PBMCs; the material itself was cDNA or gDNA.

There are 14 residues in the CDR3. After removal of 1 base from V and 5 bases from J, the junction contained 3 bases not matched to a gene. CDR1 is SGHNT, CDR2 YYREEE, per germline (reference sequence). Method: immunoSEQ multiplex PCR; TCRdb's copy keeps in-frame clones and lacks some. Of almost 200,000 clones detected, 70% to 90% appear once; the ten largest clones hold about 0.91%. This sequence originates from a man in his fifties or sixties with COVID-19, enrolled during active disease. The genes are TRBV5-4 and TRBJ1-3; TRBD1 matches 7 bases. Specimen: peripheral blood. The DNA of the CDR3 is TGTGCCAGCAGCTTGACAGGGGCGCGAAACACCATATATTTT. This codes for CASSLTGARNTIYF.